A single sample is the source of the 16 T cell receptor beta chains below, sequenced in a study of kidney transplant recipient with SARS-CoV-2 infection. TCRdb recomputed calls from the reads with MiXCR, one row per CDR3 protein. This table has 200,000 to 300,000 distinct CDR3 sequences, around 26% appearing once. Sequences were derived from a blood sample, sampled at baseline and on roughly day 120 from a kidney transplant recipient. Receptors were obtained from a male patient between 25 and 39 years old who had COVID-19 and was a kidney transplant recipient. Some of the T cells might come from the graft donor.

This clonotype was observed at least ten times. The CDR3 DNA sequence: TGTGCCAGCAGCTTGGAGCCGACAGGGCAACAAGAGACCCAGTACTTC. Protein: CASSLEPTGQQETQYF. The chain joins TRBV5-4 to TRBJ2-5; 7 bases align to TRBD1. This CDR3 comprises 16 residues. The germline V gene has CDR1 SGHNT and CDR2 YYREEE (reference sequence). V shed 0 bases and J 2 bases; nucleotides not matched to a gene: 7.

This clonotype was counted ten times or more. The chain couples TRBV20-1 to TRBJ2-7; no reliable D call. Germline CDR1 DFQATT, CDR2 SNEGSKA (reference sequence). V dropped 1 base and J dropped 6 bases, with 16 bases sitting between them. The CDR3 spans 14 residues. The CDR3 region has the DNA TGCAGTGCTAGAGTGGTAGGGCCCATCCCCGAGCAGTACTTC. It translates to CSARVVGPIPEQYF.

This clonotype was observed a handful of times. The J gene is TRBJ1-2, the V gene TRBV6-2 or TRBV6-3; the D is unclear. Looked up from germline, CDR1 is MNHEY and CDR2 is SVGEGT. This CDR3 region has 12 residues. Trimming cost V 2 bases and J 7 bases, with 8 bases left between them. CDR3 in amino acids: CASSYKGSGYTF. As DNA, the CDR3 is TGTGCCAGCAGTTACAAGGGCTCTGGCTACACCTTC.

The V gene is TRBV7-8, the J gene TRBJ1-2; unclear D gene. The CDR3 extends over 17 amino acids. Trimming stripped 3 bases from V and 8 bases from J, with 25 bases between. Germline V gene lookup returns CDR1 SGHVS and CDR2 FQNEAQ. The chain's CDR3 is CASSFVLLTRKTYGYTF. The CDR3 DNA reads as TGTGCCAGCAGCTTTGTTTTGCTTACCCGAAAGACCTACGGCTACACCTTC.

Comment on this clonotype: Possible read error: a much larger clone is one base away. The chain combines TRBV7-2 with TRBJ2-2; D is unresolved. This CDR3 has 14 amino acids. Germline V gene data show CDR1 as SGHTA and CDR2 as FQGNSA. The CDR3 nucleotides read TGTGCCGGCAGCTTGTCCGGGTCGGCCGGGGAGCTGTTTTTT. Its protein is CAGSLSGSAGELFF.

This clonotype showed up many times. DNA for the CDR3: TGTGCCAGCAGTTACGTCGACCCCTCCTCTGGAAACACCATATATTTT. Its translation: CASSYVDPSSGNTIYF. This chain links TRBV6-5 with TRBJ1-3; no reliable D call. V lost 2 bases to trimming and J lost 0 bases, with 11 bases between them. The CDR3 totals 16 residues. Germline V lookup: CDR1 MNHEY, CDR2 SVGAGI.

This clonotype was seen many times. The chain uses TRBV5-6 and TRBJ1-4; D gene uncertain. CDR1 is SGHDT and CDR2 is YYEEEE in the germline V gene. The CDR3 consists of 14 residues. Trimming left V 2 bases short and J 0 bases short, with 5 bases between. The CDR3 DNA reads TGTGCCAGCAGCTTAAGGTCAACTAATGAAAAACTGTTTTTT. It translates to CASSLRSTNEKLFF.

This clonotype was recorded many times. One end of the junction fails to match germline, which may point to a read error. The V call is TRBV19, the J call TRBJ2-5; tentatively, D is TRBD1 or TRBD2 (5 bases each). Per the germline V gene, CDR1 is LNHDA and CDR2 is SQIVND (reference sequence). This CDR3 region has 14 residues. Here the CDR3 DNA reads TGTGCCAGTAGTATAGGGCAGGGAGTGGAGACTCAGTACTTC. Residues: CASSIGQGVETQYF.

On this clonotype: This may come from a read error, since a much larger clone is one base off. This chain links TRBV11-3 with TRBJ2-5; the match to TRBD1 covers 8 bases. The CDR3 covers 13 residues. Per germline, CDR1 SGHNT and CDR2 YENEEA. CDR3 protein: CAGSPGGMETQYF. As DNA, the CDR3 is TGTGCCGGCAGCCCAGGGGGCATGGAGACCCAGTACTTC.

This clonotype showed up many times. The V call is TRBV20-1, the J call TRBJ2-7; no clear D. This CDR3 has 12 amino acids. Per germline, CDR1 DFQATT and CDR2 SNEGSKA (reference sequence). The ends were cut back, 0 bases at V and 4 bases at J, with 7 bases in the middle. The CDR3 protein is CSAREPDYEQYF. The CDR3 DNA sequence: TGCAGTGCTAGAGAGCCCGATTACGAGCAGTACTTC.

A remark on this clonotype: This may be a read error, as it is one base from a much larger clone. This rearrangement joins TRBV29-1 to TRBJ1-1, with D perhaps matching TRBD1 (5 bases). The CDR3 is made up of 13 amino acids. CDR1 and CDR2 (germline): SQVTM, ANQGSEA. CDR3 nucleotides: TGCAACACGAGGCGGGGTGACAGATTTGAAGCTTTCTTT. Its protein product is CNTRRGDRFEAFF.

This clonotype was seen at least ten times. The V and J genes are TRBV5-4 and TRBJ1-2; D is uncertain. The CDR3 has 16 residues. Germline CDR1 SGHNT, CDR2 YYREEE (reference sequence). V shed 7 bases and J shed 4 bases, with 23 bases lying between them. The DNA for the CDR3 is TGTGCCAGCGCAAACGACGTACCAGGAAAGACCTATGGCTACACCTTC. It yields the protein CASANDVPGKTYGYTF.

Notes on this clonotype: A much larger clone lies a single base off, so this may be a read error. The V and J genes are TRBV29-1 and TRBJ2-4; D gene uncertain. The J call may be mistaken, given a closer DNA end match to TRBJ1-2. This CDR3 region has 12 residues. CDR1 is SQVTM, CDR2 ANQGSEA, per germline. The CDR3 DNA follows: TGCAGCGTTGAGGGCAGGTTATATGGCTACACCTTC. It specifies CSVEGRLYGYTF.

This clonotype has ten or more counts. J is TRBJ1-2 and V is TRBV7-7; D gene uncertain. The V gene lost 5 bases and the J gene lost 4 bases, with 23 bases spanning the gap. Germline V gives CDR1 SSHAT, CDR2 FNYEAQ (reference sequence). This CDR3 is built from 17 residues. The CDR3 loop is CASSLRSKCRKTYGYTF. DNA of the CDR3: TGTGCCAGCAGCCTACGTAGTAAGTGCCGAAAGACCTATGGCTACACCTTC.

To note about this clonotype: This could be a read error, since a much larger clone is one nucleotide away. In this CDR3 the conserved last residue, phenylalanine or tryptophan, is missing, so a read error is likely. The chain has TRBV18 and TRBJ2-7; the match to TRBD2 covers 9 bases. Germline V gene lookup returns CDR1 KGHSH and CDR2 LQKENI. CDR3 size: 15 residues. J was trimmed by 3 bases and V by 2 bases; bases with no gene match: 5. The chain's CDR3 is CASSPGLARGYEQYL. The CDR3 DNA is TGTGCCAGCTCACCAGGACTAGCGAGGGGCTACGAGCAGTACCTC.

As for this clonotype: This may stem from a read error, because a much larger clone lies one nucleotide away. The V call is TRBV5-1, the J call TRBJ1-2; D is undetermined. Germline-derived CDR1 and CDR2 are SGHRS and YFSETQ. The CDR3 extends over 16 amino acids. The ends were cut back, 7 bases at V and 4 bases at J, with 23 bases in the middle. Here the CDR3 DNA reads TGCGCCAGCGGAAAACAATCGGTTCGAAAGACCTATGGCTACACCTTC. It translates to CASGKQSVRKTYGYTF.